This TCR beta chain was found in a study of shared clonotypes between healthy human individuals. The study's findings and limits: Several donors held about 5% of naive CD4 clonotypes in common. Across subsets, estimated richness was generally greater for naive than for memory populations.

Looked up from germline, CDR1 is LNHDA and CDR2 is SQIVND (reference sequence). This CDR3 is 12 amino acids long. Between the trimmed V and J ends, which lost 6 bases and 5 bases, there was a span of 11 bases. Original processing methods: Junction-only sequences produced by ImmunoSEQ had no quality scores, so filtering differed. Some clones are missing from TCRdb's copy, which holds only in-frame ones; the method was immunoSEQ multiplex PCR. The V and J calls and the clone size are those of that table, but D and trimming were determined from the DNA. The sample shows some 2 million clones, over 85% of them seen only once. CD45RO-negative, CCR7-selected cells formed the naive CD8 fraction, which excluded terminally differentiated effector memory CD45RA+ cells. About this clone itself: What it binds is unknown.

The chain joins TRBV19 to TRBJ2-7; unclear D gene. This clonotype originated in a man aged 18 to 30 in good health. Sequencing used naive CD8+ T cells sorted from blood. Written as DNA, the CDR3 is TGTGCCAGTAGCCCCACGGCGAACGAGCAGTACTTC. It codes for CASSPTANEQYF.